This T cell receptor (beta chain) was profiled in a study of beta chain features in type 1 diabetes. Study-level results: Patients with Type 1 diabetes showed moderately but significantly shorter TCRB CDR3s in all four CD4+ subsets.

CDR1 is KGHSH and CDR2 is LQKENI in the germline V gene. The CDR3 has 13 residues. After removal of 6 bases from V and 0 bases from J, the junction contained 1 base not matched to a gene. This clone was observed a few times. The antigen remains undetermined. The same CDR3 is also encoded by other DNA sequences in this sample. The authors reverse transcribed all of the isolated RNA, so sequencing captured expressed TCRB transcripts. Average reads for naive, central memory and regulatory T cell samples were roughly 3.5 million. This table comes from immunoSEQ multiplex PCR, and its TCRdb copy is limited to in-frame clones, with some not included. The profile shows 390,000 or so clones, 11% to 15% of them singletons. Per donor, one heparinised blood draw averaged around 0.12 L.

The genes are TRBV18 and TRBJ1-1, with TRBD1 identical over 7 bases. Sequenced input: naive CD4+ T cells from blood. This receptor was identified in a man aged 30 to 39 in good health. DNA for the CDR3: TGTGCCAGCTCGGGACAGATGAACACTGAAGCTTTCTTT. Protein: CASSGQMNTEAFF.